This T cell receptor beta chain derives from a study of cytomegalovirus exposure and HLA in healthy donors. V gave up 6 bases and J gave up 7 bases, with 10 bases separating them. CDR1 is SNHLY, CDR2 FYNNEI, per germline. The CDR3 covers 11 residues. Sequencing used immunoSEQ multiplex PCR; TCRdb keeps in-frame clones, though not all of them. The sample holds approximately 200,000 clones, under 95% seen once. This clone was detected only a few times. Its antigen is as yet unknown. Study-wide points: Most TCR sequences proved rare, with some public TCRs found in many donors.

The receptor was isolated from a woman younger than 30 in good health and CMV-seronegative. Input material: PBMCs. This chain links TRBV2 with TRBJ2-7; D remains unclear. In nucleotides, the CDR3 is TGTGCCAGCAGCCCCGTGTATGAGCAGTACTTC. It specifies CASSPVYEQYF.